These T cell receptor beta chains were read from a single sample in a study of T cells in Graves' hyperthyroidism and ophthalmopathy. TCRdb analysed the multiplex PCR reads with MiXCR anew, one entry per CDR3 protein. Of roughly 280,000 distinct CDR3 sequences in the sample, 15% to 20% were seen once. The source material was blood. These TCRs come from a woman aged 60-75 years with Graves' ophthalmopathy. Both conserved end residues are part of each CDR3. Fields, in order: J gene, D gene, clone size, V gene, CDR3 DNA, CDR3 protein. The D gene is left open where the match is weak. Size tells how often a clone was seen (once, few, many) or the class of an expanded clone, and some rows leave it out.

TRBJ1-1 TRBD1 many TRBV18 TGTGCCAGCTCAGTAAATTCACAGGGGTCGTCCACTGAAGCTTTCTTT CASSVNSQGSSTEAFF
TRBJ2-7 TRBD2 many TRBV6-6 TGTGCCAGCAGTTACTCGTTTACCGGGGGGATCTTCGAGCAGTACTTC CASSYSFTGGIFEQYF
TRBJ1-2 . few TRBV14 TGTGCCAGCAGCCAAGGGCAGGTGGAGGTCTACACCTTC CASSQGQVEVYTF
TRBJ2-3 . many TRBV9 TGTGCCAGCAGCGTCCCCAGTGGGGGCATTTCTAGCACAGATACGCAGTATTTT CASSVPSGGISSTDTQYF
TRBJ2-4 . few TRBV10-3 TGTGCCATCAGTGCTCATTCTAACAGGGACCTTAACATTCAGTACTTC CAISAHSNRDLNIQYF
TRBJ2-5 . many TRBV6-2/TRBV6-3 TGTGCCAGCAGTTATGGCGGCGCCGTCAGAGGGGAAGAGACCCAGTACTTC CASSYGGAVRGEETQYF
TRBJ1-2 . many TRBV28 TGTGCCAGCAGTTTGAGGCGGCGCTACACCTTC CASSLRRRYTF
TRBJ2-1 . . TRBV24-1 TGTGCCACCAGTGATTCCGGGGCCAGAGGTCGTGAGCAGTTCTTC CATSDSGARGREQFF
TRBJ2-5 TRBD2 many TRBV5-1 TGCGCCAGCAGCAAAGTTCTAGCGGGAGAGGGGGAGACCCAGTACTTC CASSKVLAGEGETQYF
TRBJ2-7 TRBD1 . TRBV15 TGTGCCACCAGCACTCAGACAGGGGATAGTGAGCAGTACTTC CATSTQTGDSEQYF
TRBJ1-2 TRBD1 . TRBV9 TGTGCCAGCAGCGAGGGACAGGGGTTTGGCTATGGCTACACCTTC CASSEGQGFGYGYTF
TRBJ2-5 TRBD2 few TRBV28 TGTGCCAGCAGTTTATTTGGGGCGGGAGTGCGGGAGACCCAGTACTTC CASSLFGAGVRETQYF
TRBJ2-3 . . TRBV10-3 TGCGCCACCAGTGATGGGAGCCGTTCCGGCACAGATACGCAGTATTTT CATSDGSRSGTDTQYF
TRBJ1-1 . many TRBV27 TGTGCCAGCAGTTCCGGGGTGCGCACTGAAGCTTTCTTT CASSSGVRTEAFF
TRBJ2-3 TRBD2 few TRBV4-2 TGTGCCAGCAGCCAAGATAATATTCGGGCTAGCGGGAGATCAGATACGCAGTATTTT CASSQDNIRASGRSDTQYF
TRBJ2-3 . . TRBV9 TGTGCCAGCAGCGTAGGGCAAGAGGATACGCAGTATTTT CASSVGQEDTQYF
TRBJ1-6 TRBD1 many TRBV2 TGTGCCAGCCAGCGCCGGACAGGGGATAATTCACCCCTCCACTTT CASQRRTGDNSPLHF
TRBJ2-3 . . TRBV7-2 TGTGCCAGCAGCTCGACACCGGGCCCTCTAATCCCCCCAGATACGCAGTATTTT CASSSTPGPLIPPDTQYF
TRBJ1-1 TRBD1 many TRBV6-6 TGTGCCAGCAGTTACTCTGAGGGGGCGGGAACTGAAGCTTTCTTT CASSYSEGAGTEAFF
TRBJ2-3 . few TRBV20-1 TGCAGTGCTCAGAAGCAGAGAGATACGCAGTATTTT CSAQKQRDTQYF
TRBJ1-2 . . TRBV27 TGTGCCAGCAGTTTGTCACGACCGCTCTATGGCTACACCTTC CASSLSRPLYGYTF
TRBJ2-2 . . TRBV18 TGTGCCAGCTCACCCCAGGAAGATCCCGGGGAGCTGTTTTTT CASSPQEDPGELFF
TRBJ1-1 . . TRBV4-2 TGTGCCAGCAGCCAAGATCTAATTGAAGCTTTCTTT CASSQDLIEAFF
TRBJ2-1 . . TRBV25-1 TGTGCCAGCGCTATCGGGGGGCCCTACAATGAGCAGTTCTTC CASAIGGPYNEQFF
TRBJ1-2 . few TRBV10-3 TGTGCCATCAGCGAGCGAGAACAGGGAGGGTATGGCTACACCTTC CAISEREQGGYGYTF
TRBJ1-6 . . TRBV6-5 TGTGCCAGCAGTTACAGGGTTAGCCCACCCCTCCACTTT CASSYRVSPPLHF
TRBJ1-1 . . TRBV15 TGTGCCACCTCAGGACAGATAAACACTGAAGCTTTCTTT CATSGQINTEAFF
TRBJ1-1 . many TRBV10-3 TGTGCCATCAGTGAACCACGGATGAACACTGAAGCTTTCTTT CAISEPRMNTEAFF
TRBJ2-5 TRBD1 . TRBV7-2 TGTGCCAGCAGCTTAAACAGGGGTGGGCAAGAGACCCAGTACTTC CASSLNRGGQETQYF
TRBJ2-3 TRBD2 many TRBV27 TGTGCCAGCAGTTTGACTAGCGCCTCGGTTACGCAGTATTTT CASSLTSASVTQYF
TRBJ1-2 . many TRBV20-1 TGCAGTGCTAGCCTGGGGGGGGATAACTATGGCTACACCTTC CSASLGGDNYGYTF
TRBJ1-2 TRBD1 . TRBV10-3 TGTGCCATCGGAAGGGACAGCATGGGGGCGAATGGCTACACCTTC CAIGRDSMGANGYTF
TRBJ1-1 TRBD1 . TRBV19 TGTGCCAGTAGTATCCTGCCCGGACAGGGCCCGGACACTGAAGCTTTCTTT CASSILPGQGPDTEAFF
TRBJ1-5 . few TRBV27 TGTGCCAGCAGTTTATCGATTGACGGCGGACAGCAGCCCCAGCATTTT CASSLSIDGGQQPQHF
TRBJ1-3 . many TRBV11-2 TGTGCCAGCAGCCTGCAGGGGTACACCATATATTTT CASSLQGYTIYF
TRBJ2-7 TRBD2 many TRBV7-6 TGTGCCAGCAGCTTAGCGGGCTGGGCGGGGGGTACCTACGAGCAGTACTTC CASSLAGWAGGTYEQYF
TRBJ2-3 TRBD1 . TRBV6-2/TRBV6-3 TGTGCCAGCAGTCTAAGACAGGGCCCAGCTACGCAGTATTTT CASSLRQGPATQYF
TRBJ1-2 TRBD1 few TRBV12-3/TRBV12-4 TGTGCCAGTTCCTCAGCCGGGCAGGGGGCTTCTAGCTACACCTTC CASSSAGQGASSYTF
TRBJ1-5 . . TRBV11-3 TGTGCCAGCAGCTCGGGGTATTATAGCAATCAGCCCCAGCATTTT CASSSGYYSNQPQHF
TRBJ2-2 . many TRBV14 TGTGCCAGCAGCCAGATCTCCGGGGAGCTGTTTTTT CASSQISGELFF
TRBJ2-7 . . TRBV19 TGTGCCAGTAGTACCCCGGGCAGGGGAAGCTCCTACGAGCAGTACTTC CASSTPGRGSSYEQYF
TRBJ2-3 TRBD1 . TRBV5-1 TGCGCCAGCAGCTTACAGGGGGCCCGCACAGATACGCAGTATTTT CASSLQGARTDTQYF
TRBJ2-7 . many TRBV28 TGTGCCAGCAGTAAACTAGGGGACGAGCAGTACTTC CASSKLGDEQYF
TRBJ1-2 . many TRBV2 TGTGCCAGCAGGAGGGACGGAACTAACTATGGCTACACCTTC CASRRDGTNYGYTF
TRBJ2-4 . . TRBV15 TGTGCCACCAGCAGAGGGAAAGGGACATTAAACATTCAGTACTTC CATSRGKGTLNIQYF
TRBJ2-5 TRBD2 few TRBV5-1 TGCGCCAGCAGCTTCACTAGCGGGATTACGGAGACCCAGTACTTC CASSFTSGITETQYF
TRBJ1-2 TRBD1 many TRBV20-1 TGCAGTGCTAGTCAGGGGGCAGGGGTCCCTTTAGCGTCTTATGGCTACACCTTC CSASQGAGVPLASYGYTF
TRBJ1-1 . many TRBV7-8 TGTGCCAGCAGCGAAGGGGCGAGGCACGACACTGAAGCTTTCTTT CASSEGARHDTEAFF
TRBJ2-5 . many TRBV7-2 TGTGCCAGCAGCTTAGCGCGGGCGACGGAGGCCCAGTACTTC CASSLARATEAQYF
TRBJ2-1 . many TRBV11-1 TGTGCCAGCCTTAGTCGGGACTACAATGAGCAGTTCTTC CASLSRDYNEQFF